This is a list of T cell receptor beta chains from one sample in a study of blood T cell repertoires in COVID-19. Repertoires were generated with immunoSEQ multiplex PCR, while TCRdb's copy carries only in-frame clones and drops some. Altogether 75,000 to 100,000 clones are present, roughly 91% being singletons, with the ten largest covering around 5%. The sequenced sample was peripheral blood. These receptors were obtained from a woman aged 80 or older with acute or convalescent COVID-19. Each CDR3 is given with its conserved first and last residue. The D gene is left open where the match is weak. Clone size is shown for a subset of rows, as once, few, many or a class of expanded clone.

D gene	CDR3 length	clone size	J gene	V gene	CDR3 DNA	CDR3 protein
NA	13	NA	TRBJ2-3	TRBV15	TGTGCCACCAGCAGTGAAGTCCGGGATACGCAGTATTTT	CATSSEVRDTQYF
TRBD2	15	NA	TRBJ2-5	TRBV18	TGTGCCAGCTCACCACCGGGAGGGTTTCGAGAGACCCAGTACTTC	CASSPPGGFRETQYF
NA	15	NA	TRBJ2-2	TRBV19	TGTGCCAGTAGTATGGGCAGGACACTCACCGGGGAGCTGTTTTTT	CASSMGRTLTGELFF
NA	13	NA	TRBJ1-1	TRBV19	TGTGCCAGTAGTCAGGGGAGGGACACTGAAGCTTTCTTT	CASSQGRDTEAFF
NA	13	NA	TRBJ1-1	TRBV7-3	TGTGCCAGCAGCCGGACTGGGAACACTGAAGCTTTCTTT	CASSRTGNTEAFF
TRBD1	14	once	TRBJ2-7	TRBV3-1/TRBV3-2	TGTGCCAGCAGCCATGGACAGGGGAAAAACGAGCAGTACTTC	CASSHGQGKNEQYF
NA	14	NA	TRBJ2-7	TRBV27	TGTGCCAGCAGTCTCCGGGACAATTCCTACGAGCAGTACTTC	CASSLRDNSYEQYF
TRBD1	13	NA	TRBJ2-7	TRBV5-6	TGTGCCAGCAGCTTGTGGACAGGCTACGAGCAGTACTTC	CASSLWTGYEQYF
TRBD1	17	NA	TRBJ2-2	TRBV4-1	TGCGCCAGCAGCCAAGCGGGACAGGGGGCGAACACCGGGGAGCTGTTTTTT	CASSQAGQGANTGELFF
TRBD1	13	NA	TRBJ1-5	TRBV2	TGTGCCAGCAGTTCGGACAGGGATCAGCCCCAGCATTTT	CASSSDRDQPQHF
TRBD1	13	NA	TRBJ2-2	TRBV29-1	TGCAGCGGTGGACAGGGGCACACCGGGGAGCTGTTTTTT	CSGGQGHTGELFF
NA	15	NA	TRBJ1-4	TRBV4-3	TGCGCCAGCAGCCCGACCGGGGGGAGAGGAGAAAAACTGTTTTTT	CASSPTGGRGEKLFF
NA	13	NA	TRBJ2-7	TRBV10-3	TGTGCCATCAGTGAGGTCAGGACCTACGAGCAGTACTTC	CAISEVRTYEQYF
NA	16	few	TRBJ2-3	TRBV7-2	TGTGCCAGCAGCTTAATAGGCGGCGCTAGCACAGATACGCAGTATTTT	CASSLIGGASTDTQYF